This TCR beta chain originates from a study of blood T cell repertoires in COVID-19. Study-wide background: Donors in the United States, Italy and Spain gave samples during acute or convalescent COVID-19. PBMCs, B-cell-depleted T cells, or T cells provided the cDNA or gDNA that made up the material.

Trimming pared 3 bases from V and 2 bases from J, leaving 18 bases between. The CDR3 length is 16 residues. CDR1 and CDR2 from the germline V gene are GTSNPN and SVGIG (reference sequence). Recruited during active infection, patients (from Seattle) were subsequently followed longitudinally. Per the original data handling: Estimation of nucleated cell counts relied on the amplification of reference gene primers. The assay was immunoSEQ multiplex PCR, and TCRdb's table has in-frame clones only and misses some. V and J calls and clone size are copied from that table; D and trimming were computed from the DNA. The top ten hold around 9.5% of the sample, which has about 140,000 clones, roughly 89% seen once.

The sequencing input was peripheral blood. The gene calls are TRBV30 and TRBJ2-3, with D possibly being TRBD1 (6 bases). The sequence came from a man in his thirties or forties with COVID-19, enrolled during active disease. The CDR3 DNA sequence: TGTGCCTGGAGGGGGGCAGCCTTAACCTACACAGATACGCAGTATTTT. It encodes CAWRGAALTYTDTQYF.